The 19 T cell receptor beta chains listed next were all sequenced from one sample in a study of technical replicates of blood from a handful of donors. Clones were sequenced by immunoSEQ multiplex PCR, and TCRdb holds only the in-frame ones, with some missing. Of approximately 82,000 clones detected, 75% to 95% appear once; the ten largest clones hold about 0.4%. Sequencing input: T cells isolated from PBMCs. The receptors derive from a human donor in good health. Some clones in this sample may be carry-over from other donors' samples.

The chain links TRBV30 to TRBJ2-7, with TRBD1 matching over 7 bases. The CDR3 contains 13 residues. Trimming removed 0 bases from V and 4 bases from J; junction bases left unmatched: 3. Germline CDR1 GTSNPN, CDR2 SVGIG (reference sequence). The CDR3 protein is CAWSVGTAYEQYF. The CDR3 DNA follows: TGTGCCTGGAGTGTAGGGACAGCTTACGAGCAGTACTTC.

The chain links TRBV19 to TRBJ2-7, with 8 bases identical to TRBD2. Germline-derived CDR1 and CDR2 are LNHDA and SQIVND (reference sequence). Trimming took 5 bases from V and 6 from J; bases not matched to a gene: 12. CDR3 length: 15 amino acids. The CDR3 nucleotides read TGTGCCAGTAGTCGACTAGCGAATGAACTAGGCGAGCAGTACTTC. Translation: CASSRLANELGEQYF.

This rearrangement joins TRBV28 to TRBJ1-2; D perhaps matches TRBD1 (5 bases). This CDR3 is 12 amino acids long. The germline V gene encodes CDR1 MDHEN and CDR2 SYDVKM. V was pared by 10 bases and J by 6 bases, with 15 bases between. CDR3 residues: CATKTGLDGYTF. The CDR3 coding sequence is TGTGCCACCAAAACAGGTTTAGATGGCTACACCTTC.

V usage is TRBV30 and J usage is TRBJ1-4; the D is unclear. V dropped 5 bases and J dropped 2 bases, with 9 bases sitting between them. The CDR3 sequence is 13 residues long. CDR1 and CDR2 from the germline V gene are GTSNPN and SVGIG (reference sequence). The CDR3 DNA follows: TGTGCCTGGGAGCCCCCTACTAATGAAAAACTGTTTTTT. It is translated as CAWEPPTNEKLFF.

This rearrangement joins TRBV11-2 to TRBJ2-7, with unresolved D. V was trimmed by 2 bases and J by 3 bases, leaving 8 bases between them. Looked up from germline, CDR1 is SGHAT and CDR2 is FQNNGV. CDR3 size: 13 residues. The CDR3 loop is CASSLRRFYEQYF. The CDR3 DNA sequence: TGTGCCAGCAGCTTACGGCGGTTCTACGAGCAGTACTTC.

The chain links TRBV7-3 to TRBJ2-7, with 7 bases matching TRBD1. V gave up 5 bases and J gave up 5 bases; unmatched junction bases: 9. This CDR3 region has 14 residues. Per the germline V gene, CDR1 is SGHTA and CDR2 is FQGTGA. The CDR3 sequence is CASSAPDRRHEQYF. CDR3 DNA sequence: TGTGCCAGCAGCGCCCCGGACAGGCGCCACGAGCAGTACTTC.

The V gene is TRBV6-5, the J gene TRBJ2-2; 8 bases align to TRBD1. This CDR3 is 15 amino acids long. CDR1 and CDR2 from the germline V gene are MNHEY and SVGAGI. The ends lost 6 bases at V and 6 bases at J; junction bases unmatched: 9. CDR3 in amino acids: CASRRSQGAPGELFF. CDR3 bases: TGTGCCAGCAGACGGAGTCAGGGGGCGCCCGGGGAGCTGTTTTTT.

The chain carries TRBV6-1 and TRBJ2-2, with D uncertain. CDR3 length: 14 amino acids. From germline, CDR1 is MNHNS and CDR2 SASEGT. V was shortened by 10 bases and J by 8 bases, with 20 bases between the two germline ends. This CDR3 is CATHYAEQVGELFF. CDR3 DNA sequence: TGTGCCACCCACTATGCGGAACAAGTAGGGGAGCTGTTTTTT.

The chain recombines TRBV7-2 with TRBJ2-2; D is possibly TRBD1 (5 bases). V gave up 6 bases and J gave up 7 bases, with 24 bases separating them. The germline gives CDR1 SGHTA, CDR2 FQGNSA. The CDR3 has 17 residues. CDR3 in amino acids: CASSNTRPQGRGGELFF. The CDR3 bases are TGTGCCAGCAGTAATACAAGGCCCCAGGGTAGGGGCGGGGAGCTGTTTTTT. Filled out from reference TRBV7-2 and TRBJ2-2, the complete variable domain reads GAGVSQSPSNKVTEKGKDVELRCDPISGHTALYWYRQSLGQGLEFLIYFQGNSAPDKSGLPSDRFSAERTGGSVSTLTIQRTQQEDSAVYLCASSNTRPQGRGGELFFGEGSRLTVL.

CDR3: CASSIDVGEGSQPQHF. The CDR3 region has the DNA TGTGCCAGTAGTATAGATGTCGGGGAAGGGAGTCAGCCCCAGCATTTT. V gene TRBV19 combines with J gene TRBJ1-5; D is unresolved. This CDR3 region has 16 residues. Trimming pared 0 bases from V and 6 bases from J, leaving 15 bases between. Per germline, CDR1 LNHDA and CDR2 SQIVND (reference sequence).

J is TRBJ1-4 and V is TRBV19; 7 bases line up with TRBD1. Trimming took 4 bases from V and 0 from J; bases not matched to a gene: 2. This CDR3 has 15 residues. The V gene's germline CDR1 is LNHDA and CDR2 SQIVND (reference sequence). CDR3 bases: TGTGCCAGTAGTAGTCAGGGGGCAACTAATGAAAAACTGTTTTTT. Translated, it gives CASSSQGATNEKLFF.

V gene TRBV19 combines with J gene TRBJ2-1; 7 positions agree with TRBD1. V gave up 0 bases and J gave up 7 bases; unmatched junction bases: 6. Germline CDR1 reads LNHDA; CDR2 reads SQIVND (reference sequence). There are 15 residues in the CDR3. CDR3 DNA: TGTGCCAGTAGTATAGACCCCGACAGGGCGAATGAGCAGTTCTTC. Amino acid sequence: CASSIDPDRANEQFF.

V and J are TRBV29-1 and TRBJ2-3, with 9 positions matching TRBD2. This CDR3 comprises 14 residues. The germline CDR1 and CDR2 sequences are SQVTM and ANQGSEA. J lost 0 bases, V lost 4 bases, and 2 bases had no gene match. The CDR3 coding sequence is TGCAGCGTTGTAACTAGCGGGAGCACAGATACGCAGTATTTT. Residues: CSVVTSGSTDTQYF.

This clone occurred a few times. The chain joins TRBV4-3 to TRBJ1-1; TRBD1 is a possible D gene (5 bases). The CDR3 sequence is 14 residues long. V was cut by 0 bases and J by 10 bases, with 15 bases left in between. CDR1 is LGHNA, CDR2 YSLEER, per germline. CDR3 region: CASSQELRAGSAFF. CDR3 sequence (DNA): TGCGCCAGCAGCCAAGAACTACGGGCAGGGTCAGCTTTCTTT.

The rearrangement joins TRBV5-1 to TRBJ1-1; D not certain. V lost 4 bases and J 1 base, leaving 8 bases between the germline ends. This CDR3 comprises 13 residues. CDR1 and CDR2 (germline): SGHRS, YFSETQ. The CDR3 bases are TGCGCCAGCAGCCCGATCGGGAACACTGAAGCTTTCTTT. Amino acid sequence: CASSPIGNTEAFF.

V and J are TRBV9 and TRBJ1-6, with D perhaps matching TRBD1 (5 bases). The V end was cut by 3 bases, the J end by 14 bases, with 18 bases between. The CDR3 sequence is 14 residues long. Germline V gene data show CDR1 as SGDLS and CDR2 as YYNGEE. CDR3 protein: CASSEGPQGETLHF. The CDR3 DNA is TGTGCCAGCAGCGAGGGCCCCCAAGGGGAAACCCTCCACTTT.

The chain employs TRBV28 and TRBJ1-3; D unclear. There are 16 residues in the CDR3. Per the germline V gene, CDR1 is MDHEN and CDR2 is SYDVKM. The germline V and J ends were trimmed by 4 bases and 1 base, with 14 bases remaining between them. The CDR3 region is CASSSLEAGSGNTIYF. For the CDR3, the DNA is TGTGCCAGCAGTTCCCTCGAGGCGGGGTCTGGAAACACCATATATTTT.

The rearrangement joins TRBV28 to TRBJ2-7; possibly TRBD1 for D (5 bases). The germline V gene has CDR1 MDHEN and CDR2 SYDVKM. The CDR3 is 13 amino acids. V dropped 6 bases and J dropped 7 bases, with 16 bases sitting between them. This CDR3 is CASRIYGSGEQYF. Written as DNA, the CDR3 is TGTGCCAGCAGAATTTATGGGTCAGGGGAGCAGTACTTC.

This chain uses TRBV6-6 with TRBJ2-6; D gene uncertain. The CDR3 loop spans 16 amino acids. V was cut by 2 bases and J by 0 bases, with 8 bases left in between. CDR1 is MNHNY, CDR2 SVGAGI, per germline (reference sequence). CDR3 amino acids: CASSYPLPSGANVLTF. CDR3 nucleotides: TGTGCCAGCAGTTACCCCCTCCCCTCTGGGGCCAACGTCCTGACTTTC.